This T cell receptor beta chain was captured in a study of CD8 T cells in Susac syndrome. Multiple sclerosis controls were treatment-naive patients with stable or active relapsing-remitting disease. It was negative isolation that provided the CD8+ and CD4+ T cells, whereas TEMRA cells were enriched by FACS. Random hexamers were used to reverse transcribe about 0.45 to 1 ug of RNA. TCRdb reanalysed the immunoSEQ multiplex PCR reads using MiXCR and keeps one entry per CDR3 protein. The data show some 300,000 distinct CDR3 sequences, 89% seen once. Looked up from germline, CDR1 is DFQATT and CDR2 is SNEGSKA (reference sequence). This CDR3 is 17 amino acids long. V lost 0 bases, J lost 0 bases, and 9 bases stayed unmatched.

J is TRBJ2-7 and V is TRBV20-1, with 9 nucleotides matching TRBD1. This clonotype was sampled from a human donor with multiple sclerosis. The material sequenced was CD8+ T cells from PBMCs. The CDR3: CSARETGGFLSSYEQYF. The CDR3 bases are TGCAGTGCTAGAGAAACAGGGGGCTTCCTCAGCTCCTACGAGCAGTACTTC.